One and the same sample provided the 29 T cell receptor beta chains below, sequenced in a study of T cell repertoires in cytomegalovirus infection. Which antigens these TCRs recognize remains unknown. Via MiXCR, TCRdb re-called the reads, giving one row per CDR3 protein. Among about 900,000 distinct CDR3 sequences listed, 30% to 40% were seen once. The material sequenced was cultured CD8+ T cells from PBMCs, taken from culture after CMV antigen stimulation. The receptors were gathered from a human donor in good health (CMV status not recorded). Some clones in this sample may be carry-over from other donors' samples.

The chain is built from TRBV10-3 and TRBJ1-2; D unresolved. CDR3 length: 12 amino acids. Germline loops: CDR1 ENHRY, CDR2 SYGVKD. Trimming removed 4 bases at V and 8 bases at J, with 11 bases between. CDR3 DNA: TGTGCCATCAGTGGAGGGATGGACGGCTACACCTTC. Residues: CAISGGMDGYTF.

Concerning this clonotype: Germline is not matched at one junction end, which may reflect a read error. The CDR3 reads CVSRTSGGINEQYF. As DNA, the CDR3 is TGTGTCAGCAGGACGAGCGGGGGGATTAACGAGCAGTACTTC. The V call is TRBV12-3 or TRBV12-4, the J call TRBJ2-7; TRBD2 matches at 9 bases. The CDR3 loop spans 14 amino acids.

As concerns this clonotype: The CDR3 ends on some other residue instead of the conserved phenylalanine or tryptophan, so this is likely a read error. This chain uses TRBV12-3 or TRBV12-4 with TRBJ1-1, with D maybe TRBD1 (5 bases). The CDR3 has 13 amino acids. The V end lost 6 bases, the J end lost 11 bases, and 19 bases lay between the germline ends. CDR3 bases: TGTGCCAGCAGCCACTCCGGGGGGGTGGAGGCTTTCTCT. It specifies CASSHSGGVEAFS.

Here the CDR3 DNA reads TGTGCCACCAGTGTCGGGGGGGAGCAGTTCTTC. Protein sequence: CATSVGGEQFF. The chain recombines TRBV24-1 with TRBJ2-1; 7 bases align to TRBD2. This CDR3 has 11 residues. Per the germline V gene, CDR1 is KGHDR and CDR2 is SFDVKD. Trimming cost V 5 bases and J 10 bases; bases outside gene matches: 1.

This clonotype occurred many times. The chain has TRBV4-3 and TRBJ2-3, with a tentative D call TRBD1 (6 bases). Germline V lookup: CDR1 LGHNA, CDR2 YSLEER. V shed 0 bases and J shed 4 bases, with 11 bases lying between them. CDR3 length: 15 amino acids. CDR3 nucleotides: TGCGCCAGCAGCCAAGACAGGGGTGGGGCAGATACGCAGTATTTT. Translated: CASSQDRGGADTQYF.

The CDR3 sequence is CASGYRANEQYF. The CDR3 bases are TGTGCCAGCGGGTACAGGGCCAACGAGCAGTACTTC. The V call is TRBV6-6, the J call TRBJ2-7; maybe TRBD1 (6 bases). The CDR3 covers 12 residues. Germline values: CDR1 MNHNY, CDR2 SVGAGI (reference sequence). V shed 8 bases and J shed 5 bases, with 13 bases lying between them.

The gene calls are TRBV27 and TRBJ1-2; D perhaps matches TRBD1 (5 bases). This CDR3 comprises 14 residues. The ends were cut back, 5 bases at V and 4 bases at J, with 14 bases in the middle. Germline V gives CDR1 MNHEY, CDR2 SMNVEV (reference sequence). CDR3 nucleotides: TGTGCCAGCAGTCCGGGGGTCCCTGGCTATGGCTACACCTTC. As protein: CASSPGVPGYGYTF.

This clonotype occurred once. This chain uses TRBV29-1 with TRBJ2-5, with D hard to call. This CDR3 region has 11 residues. Trimming shortened V by 4 bases and J by 9 bases, and 12 bases separated the two germline ends. Per the germline V gene, CDR1 is SQVTM and CDR2 is ANQGSEA. CDR3 region: CSVVQKSAQYF. The CDR3 DNA is TGCAGCGTTGTACAGAAGTCTGCCCAGTACTTC.

This clonotype has ten or more counts. This rearrangement joins TRBV7-2 to TRBJ2-1; TRBD2 matches 16 bases. Germline V CDR1 and CDR2: SGHTA, FQGNSA. This CDR3 is 17 amino acids long. Trimming took 4 bases from V and 7 from J; bases not matched to a gene: 7. The CDR3 sequence is CASSSPGLAGGTNEQFF. CDR3 bases: TGTGCCAGCAGCTCTCCGGGACTAGCGGGGGGGACGAATGAGCAGTTCTTC.

Of note for this clonotype: The CDR3 does not end in the conserved phenylalanine or tryptophan, so this is likely a read error. V and J are TRBV6-6 and TRBJ1-1; TRBD1 matches at 9 bases. The V segment lost 2 bases and the J segment 5 bases; nucleotides outside the gene matches: 6. From germline, CDR1 is MNHNY and CDR2 SVGAGI (reference sequence). The length of the CDR3 is 15 residues. The CDR3: CASSYRQGVGTEAFL. The CDR3 DNA is TGTGCCAGCAGTTACCGACAGGGGGTAGGGACTGAAGCTTTCCTT.

The chain has TRBV5-5 and TRBJ2-2, with TRBD1 matching 9 bases. With V trimmed by 4 bases and J by 1 base, 5 bases remained unmatched. The CDR3 extends over 16 amino acids. Germline CDR1 SGHKS, CDR2 YYEKEE (reference sequence). The CDR3 region has the DNA TGTGCCAGCAGCCGGACAGGGGACGTGAACACCGGGGAGCTGTTTTTT. Its protein is CASSRTGDVNTGELFF.

The chain uses TRBV6-2 or TRBV6-3 and TRBJ2-7; D unresolved. Trimming removed 8 bases from V and 3 bases from J, with 11 bases in between. Germline CDR1 MNHEY, CDR2 SVGEGT. This CDR3 is built from 12 residues. CDR3 bases: TGTGCCAGCGGTTCCAGTTTCTACGAGCAGTACTTC. Amino acids: CASGSSFYEQYF.

This clonotype has just one count. The V gene is TRBV5-4, the J gene TRBJ2-1; D remains ambiguous. Germline CDR1 and CDR2: SGHNT and YYREEE (reference sequence). Trimming shortened V by 5 bases and J by 7 bases, and 7 bases separated the two germline ends. CDR3 size: 11 residues. CDR3 residues: CASRIKNEQFF. For the CDR3, the DNA is TGTGCCAGCAGGATCAAAAATGAGCAGTTCTTC.

This chain uses TRBV12-3 or TRBV12-4 with TRBJ2-7, with TRBD1 matching 10 bases. V lost 4 bases to trimming and J lost 5 bases; unmatched junction nucleotides: 2. The CDR3 has 13 residues. CDR3 sequence (DNA): TGTGCCAGCAGTTCCGGGACAGGGGACGAGCAGTACTTC. Translating it yields CASSSGTGDEQYF.

This clonotype appeared a few times. The rearrangement joins TRBV7-9 to TRBJ2-1; 9 bases fit TRBD1. V lost 5 bases and J lost 3; bases outside the gene matches: 14. Germline lookup yields CDR1 SEHNR and CDR2 FQNEAQ (reference sequence). The CDR3 extends over 18 amino acids. CDR3 sequence reads: CASSSRDRVPKGYNEQFF. The CDR3 DNA reads as TGTGCCAGCAGCAGCCGGGACAGGGTCCCCAAGGGCTACAATGAGCAGTTCTTC.

This clonotype was seen a handful of times. V and J are TRBV7-9 and TRBJ2-7; D gene ambiguous. The V gene lost 1 base and the J gene lost 0 bases, with 10 bases spanning the gap. This CDR3 region has 15 residues. Germline V gene lookup returns CDR1 SEHNR and CDR2 FQNEAQ (reference sequence). The CDR3 loop is CASSLETTISYEQYF. As DNA, the CDR3 is TGTGCCAGCAGCTTAGAGACGACAATCTCCTACGAGCAGTACTTC.

V usage is TRBV28 and J usage is TRBJ2-1; possible D gene TRBD2, 6 bases. CDR1 and CDR2 from the germline V gene are MDHEN and SYDVKM. The germline V and J ends were trimmed by 5 bases and 8 bases, with 19 bases remaining between them. The CDR3 contains 15 residues. The DNA of the CDR3 is TGTGCCAGCAGTCCGGAGGGGCTGGGAAGGTATGAGCAGTTCTTC. It specifies CASSPEGLGRYEQFF.

This clonotype has a handful of counts. This chain links TRBV12-5 with TRBJ2-1; TRBD1 or TRBD2 may be the D gene (8 bases each). This CDR3 region has 18 residues. V was trimmed by 1 base and J by 2 bases, leaving 18 bases between them. The V gene's germline CDR1 is LGHNT and CDR2 FRNRAP. The DNA for the CDR3 is TGTGCTAGTGGTTTGGCCAGGGGGCGGGGGGAGACCTACAATGAGCAGTTCTTC. Translated: CASGLARGRGETYNEQFF.

This chain uses TRBV6-6 with TRBJ1-4; D gene unclear. The CDR3 loop spans 11 amino acids. Germline V gene sequence: CDR1 MNHNY, CDR2 SVGAGI (reference sequence). The germline V and J ends were trimmed by 2 bases and 8 bases, with 3 bases remaining between them. Here the CDR3 DNA reads TGTGCCAGCAGTTACCGGGAAAAACTGTTTTTT. It is translated as CASSYREKLFF.

The rearrangement uses TRBV27 and TRBJ2-7; no clear D gene. This CDR3 contains 15 residues. Trimming shortened V by 3 bases and J by 2 bases, and 14 bases separated the two germline ends. Germline V gene data show CDR1 as MNHEY and CDR2 as SMNVEV (reference sequence). As DNA, the CDR3 is TGTGCCAGCAGTTTGCTGCAGCGCAAACCCTACGAGCAGTACTTC. This codes for CASSLLQRKPYEQYF.

This clonotype was detected a few times. This CDR3 is CATLVEYGYTF. For the CDR3, the DNA is TGTGCCACTCTGGTGGAGTATGGCTACACCTTC. This chain links TRBV19 with TRBJ1-2, with unresolved D. Germline CDR1 is LNHDA and CDR2 is SQIVND (reference sequence). V dropped 10 bases and J dropped 5 bases, with 11 bases sitting between them. This CDR3 is built from 11 residues.

In its sample, this clonotype was seen many times. The chain carries TRBV7-2 and TRBJ2-5; no firm D call. The CDR3 is 18 amino acids. CDR1 and CDR2 from the germline V gene are SGHTA and FQGNSA. The V gene lost 1 base and the J gene lost 0 bases, with 18 bases spanning the gap. The CDR3 nucleotides read TGTGCCAGCAGCTTAGACCCGTACCGCCGGTATAACCAAGAGACCCAGTACTTC. Protein product: CASSLDPYRRYNQETQYF.

This clonotype was seen at least ten times. The chain combines TRBV7-6 with TRBJ2-1; TRBD1 agrees at 8 bases. The CDR3 runs to 16 residues. Per the germline V gene, CDR1 is SGHVS and CDR2 is FNYEAQ. Trimming took 4 bases from V and 0 from J; bases not matched to a gene: 5. For the CDR3, the DNA is TGTGCCAGCAGCTACCGACAGGGGAACTCCTACAATGAGCAGTTCTTC. Translated, it gives CASSYRQGNSYNEQFF.

This clonotype was found many times. The V and J genes are TRBV7-9 and TRBJ2-1; 9 nucleotides match TRBD2. Germline V gene data show CDR1 as SEHNR and CDR2 as FQNEAQ (reference sequence). V shed 5 bases, J shed 4 bases, and the junction held 6 bases outside the gene matches. This CDR3 is 15 amino acids long. This CDR3 reads CASSHSGGLYNEQFF. The CDR3 DNA reads TGTGCCAGCAGCCACAGCGGGGGGCTTTACAATGAGCAGTTCTTC.

This clonotype was picked up a small number of times. The chain uses TRBV28 and TRBJ1-2; 7 bases agree with TRBD1. CDR3 length: 18 residues. V gave up 0 bases and J gave up 4 bases; unmatched junction bases: 14. The germline V gene encodes CDR1 MDHEN and CDR2 SYDVKM. Here the CDR3 DNA reads TGTGCCAGCAGTTTATGGATTCTTAAGGGGACAGCCCTCTATGGCTACACCTTC. As protein: CASSLWILKGTALYGYTF.

In its sample, this clonotype was seen a few times. This rearrangement joins TRBV7-3 to TRBJ2-1; possible D gene TRBD1, 6 bases. The CDR3 runs 13 residues. Germline CDR1 and CDR2: SGHTA and FQGTGA. V lost 5 bases to trimming and J lost 14 bases, with 19 bases between them. The CDR3 loop is CASSLDLGQSEFF. The CDR3 DNA sequence: TGTGCCAGCAGCCTAGACCTCGGACAGTCAGAGTTCTTC.

The gene calls are TRBV10-1 and TRBJ2-7; unclear D gene. The CDR3 runs 16 residues. Germline-derived CDR1 and CDR2 are WNHNN and SYGVQD (reference sequence). Trimming stripped 2 bases from V and 2 bases from J, with 16 bases between. CDR3 sequence reads: CASSEKPEPVPYEQYF. In nucleotides, the CDR3 is TGCGCCAGCAGTGAGAAACCAGAACCAGTACCCTACGAGCAGTACTTC.

The chain uses TRBV6-1 and TRBJ1-5; weak D call: TRBD1 (5 bases). The CDR3 extends over 13 amino acids. Trimming took off 8 bases at V and 5 bases at J, with 13 bases between the two ends. Germline assignment: CDR1 MNHNS and CDR2 SASEGT. CDR3 coding DNA: TGTGCCAGCTTACCGGGGCCGTATCAGCCCCAGCATTTT. Its translation: CASLPGPYQPQHF.

Remarks on this clonotype: A much larger clone is a single base away; this may be a read error. The chain has TRBV7-4 and TRBJ1-2; TRBD1 agrees at 11 bases. Germline CDR1 reads SGHVT; CDR2 reads SQSDAQ. This CDR3 is 14 amino acids long. The CDR3: CVSSRTGGNYGYTF. The DNA for the CDR3 is TGTGTCAGCAGCCGGACAGGGGGCAACTATGGCTACACCTTC.